A selection of T cell receptor beta chains follows, all from one sample in a study of cytomegalovirus exposure and HLA in healthy donors. Generated by immunoSEQ multiplex PCR, the TCRdb table keeps only in-frame clones and is missing some. The sample lists about 200,000 clones, 79% occurring once. The sequenced material came from PBMCs. All receptors come from a girl between 5 and 17 years old in good health and CMV-seropositive. CDR3s include the opening cysteine and the closing phenylalanine or tryptophan. A D gene is named only where the DNA matches it firmly. Clone size is given for some rows only: seen once, a few or many times, or a class if the clone is expanded.

clone_size j_call d_call v_call cdr3_length cdr3_nt cdr3_aa
NA TRBJ1-1 NA TRBV5-6 13 TGTGCCAGTAATACCGGGACTTCTTCTGAAGCTTTCTTT CASNTGTSSEAFF
NA TRBJ2-7 TRBD1 TRBV10-3 13 TGTGCCATCAGTCGGGACAGCTCCTACGAGCAGTACTTC CAISRDSSYEQYF
NA TRBJ2-7 TRBD1 TRBV19 16 TGTGCCAGTAGTATCTTGTCGGGACAGGGCCCCTACGAGCAGTACTTC CASSILSGQGPYEQYF
NA TRBJ2-7 TRBD1 TRBV29-1 13 TGCAGCGTTGGAGGGACAGGGACCTACGAGCAGTACTTC CSVGGTGTYEQYF
NA TRBJ1-1 NA TRBV19 15 TGTGCCAGTACCCTTGGGGGGGGACCGAACACTGAAGCTTTCTTT CASTLGGGPNTEAFF
NA TRBJ2-2 TRBD1 TRBV7-7 15 TGTGCCAGCAGCTTAGGGACAGGCAACCCCGGGGAGCTGTTTTTT CASSLGTGNPGELFF
few TRBJ1-3 TRBD1 TRBV11-2 16 TGTGCCAGCAGCTTATCAGGGGGAATCAGTGGAAACACCATATATTTT CASSLSGGISGNTIYF
NA TRBJ1-3 NA TRBV18 16 TGTGCCAGCTCACCACTGTCGGACATCTCTGGAAACACCATATATTTT CASSPLSDISGNTIYF
once TRBJ1-1 TRBD1 TRBV11-3 14 TGTGCCAGCAGCCGGACAGGGGGGAACACTGAAGCTTTCTTT CASSRTGGNTEAFF
once TRBJ1-5 TRBD1 TRBV6-6 14 TGTGCCAGCAGTTTTGTATCCGGGACAGTTCCTCTTCATTTT CASSFVSGTVPLHF
NA TRBJ1-1 NA TRBV19 13 TGTGCCAGTAGCCTGGACAAGAACACTGAAGCTTTCTTT CASSLDKNTEAFF
NA TRBJ2-5 NA TRBV19 13 TGTGCCAGTAGTTTCGGGGTACAAGAGACCCAGTACTTC CASSFGVQETQYF
NA TRBJ2-7 TRBD1 TRBV18 14 TGTGCCAGCTCACCGGGCACAGGGGGCGGTGAGCAGTACTTC CASSPGTGGGEQYF
NA TRBJ2-5 TRBD2 TRBV7-2 17 TGTGCCAGCAGCTTAGGTGTGTCTAGCGGGGTTCAAGAGACCCAGTACTTC CASSLGVSSGVQETQYF
NA TRBJ1-5 NA TRBV5-1 15 TGCGCCAGCAGTTTGAGTACAGGAGAAAATCAGCCCCAGCATTTT CASSLSTGENQPQHF
NA TRBJ2-3 NA TRBV9 15 TGTGCCAGCAGCGTAGGACAGGCGGTCCCAGATACGCAGTATTTT CASSVGQAVPDTQYF
NA TRBJ1-1 NA TRBV19 13 TGTGCCAGTAGTATAAGTACGGGATCTGAAGCTTTCTTT CASSISTGSEAFF
NA TRBJ2-7 NA TRBV7-2 13 TGTGCCAGCAGCTTAGGAACTACGGGGGAGCAGTACTTC CASSLGTTGEQYF
NA TRBJ2-7 NA TRBV11-2 13 TGTGCCAGCAGCTTATTCAGGGCCTACGAGCAGTACTTC CASSLFRAYEQYF
NA TRBJ2-5 NA TRBV5-1 15 TGCGCCAGCAGCTACACCCAGGGGGGTCAAGAGACCCAGTACTTC CASSYTQGGQETQYF
NA TRBJ2-3 TRBD2 TRBV19 16 TGTGCCAGTGCCAAACGGCCGGGGGGGTTCACAGATACGCAGTATTTT CASAKRPGGFTDTQYF
NA TRBJ2-5 TRBD2 TRBV11-3 14 TGTGCCAGCAGCTTGGGGAGGGGACAAGAGACCCAGTACTTC CASSLGRGQETQYF
NA TRBJ2-2 TRBD1 TRBV5-1 15 TGCGCCAGCCTTCCGGGACAGGGGTCTTCCGGGGAGCTGTTTTTT CASLPGQGSSGELFF
NA TRBJ2-3 NA TRBV7-8 16 TGTGCCAGCAGCTTCTTGTCCGCGGGCACCACAGATACGCAGTATTTT CASSFLSAGTTDTQYF
NA TRBJ1-2 TRBD1 TRBV6-5 15 TGTGCCAGCACGCCCTGGACAGGGAGTAACTATGGCTACACCTTC CASTPWTGSNYGYTF
NA TRBJ1-1 NA TRBV6-5 13 TGTGCCAGCAGTTACGGGCAGGGCACTGAAGCTTTCTTT CASSYGQGTEAFF
NA TRBJ2-5 TRBD2 TRBV11-3 19 TGTGCCAGCAGCTCGTCCTTACACACTAGCGGGGGGGCAGGAGAGACCCAGTACTTC CASSSSLHTSGGAGETQYF
NA TRBJ2-3 TRBD2 TRBV5-6 17 TGTGCCAGCAGCTTGGTTCTAGCGGGGGTGAGCACAGATACGCAGTATTTT CASSLVLAGVSTDTQYF
NA TRBJ2-1 TRBD2 TRBV10-2 17 TGCGCCAGCAGTGAGTCGGGACTAGCGGGGGGGCCAGCTGAGCAGTTCTTC CASSESGLAGGPAEQFF
NA TRBJ2-7 TRBD1 TRBV5-6 15 TGTGCCAGCAGCTTGGGTAGGGACAGGTCCTACGAGCAGTACTTC CASSLGRDRSYEQYF
NA TRBJ2-5 NA TRBV15 13 TGTGCCACCAGCAGAGGACTTAGCGAGACCCAGTACTTC CATSRGLSETQYF
NA TRBJ2-7 NA TRBV20-1 11 TGCAGTGCCATGGACAGCTACGAGCAGTACTTC CSAMDSYEQYF
NA TRBJ2-7 TRBD2 TRBV7-9 15 TGTGCCAGCAGCTTAGCCGGGACTAGCGGCTACGAGCAGTACTTC CASSLAGTSGYEQYF
once TRBJ2-5 TRBD1 TRBV2 14 TGTGCCACCCCCTCGACAGGGGGCGGAGAGACCCAGTACTTC CATPSTGGGETQYF
NA TRBJ2-7 TRBD2 TRBV27 15 TGTGCCAGCAGATATGGACTAGCGGGGGGGCGGGAGCAGTACTTC CASRYGLAGGREQYF
NA TRBJ2-7 TRBD2 TRBV4-1 15 TGCGCCAGCAGCCCAGCGGGAGGGAATCTCTACGAGCAGTACTTC CASSPAGGNLYEQYF
NA TRBJ1-2 NA TRBV7-9 12 TGTGCCAGCAGCGGAGACAACTATGGCTACACCTTC CASSGDNYGYTF
NA TRBJ1-1 NA TRBV6-6 14 TGTGCCAGCAGTCTTCAACGGGAGTTCACTGAAGCTTTCTTT CASSLQREFTEAFF
NA TRBJ1-2 TRBD1 TRBV5-4 17 TGTGCCAGCAGCTTGAGTGGACAGGGGTATTTGGGCTATGGCTACACCTTC CASSLSGQGYLGYGYTF
few TRBJ2-5 NA TRBV7-9 13 TGTGCCAGCAGGTCGGGACATGAAGAGACCCAGTACTTC CASRSGHEETQYF
NA TRBJ2-5 NA TRBV7-2 14 TGTGCCAGCAACCTACGACAGCTCCAAGAGACCCAGTACTTC CASNLRQLQETQYF
NA TRBJ1-2 NA TRBV6-5 15 TGTGCCAGCAGTTACGGGGGGGGCTTGGACTATGGCTACACCTTC CASSYGGGLDYGYTF
NA TRBJ2-1 NA TRBV19 17 TGTGCCAGTAGTACAACGGTACAGGGTCTAATTTACAATGAGCAGTTCTTC CASSTTVQGLIYNEQFF
NA TRBJ1-3 NA TRBV7-8 14 TGTGCCAGCAGCGTAAGCCAGGGTGGTAACACCATATATTTT CASSVSQGGNTIYF
NA TRBJ1-6 TRBD1 TRBV15 18 TGTGCCACCAGCTGGGGGACAGGGTCGAGCTCCTATAATTCACCCCTCCACTTT CATSWGTGSSSYNSPLHF
few TRBJ2-2 NA TRBV19 15 TGTGCCAGTAGTATTGGGTTAGAGCGGACCGGGGAGCTGTTTTTT CASSIGLERTGELFF
NA TRBJ2-2 NA TRBV7-9 14 TGTGCCAGCAGCTTTAAGTCAGAACCCGGGGAGCTGTTTTTT CASSFKSEPGELFF
NA TRBJ1-1 TRBD1 TRBV6-1 14 TGTGCCTCTGGTGGCAGGGGGCCGAACACTGAAGCTTTCTTT CASGGRGPNTEAFF
NA TRBJ1-1 NA TRBV6-1 12 TGTGCCAGCAGTGGTTACAGCACGGAAGCTTTCTTT CASSGYSTEAFF
NA TRBJ1-2 TRBD1 TRBV2 15 TGTGCCAGCAGGAAACAGACAGGGACGACGGACGGCTACACCTTC CASRKQTGTTDGYTF
NA TRBJ2-3 TRBD2 TRBV7-2 19 TGTGCCAGCAGCTTATTCGGGACTAGCGGGGGGCGGGGCACAGATACGCAGTATTTT CASSLFGTSGGRGTDTQYF
NA TRBJ1-6 TRBD1 TRBV6-1 12 TGTGCCAGCAAGACAGGGGCCTCACCCCTCCACTTT CASKTGASPLHF
NA TRBJ1-6 NA TRBV21-1 20 TGTGCCAGCAGCAAAGCCGGGGGGGGAGGGGCGAAGTCCTATAATTCACCCCTCCACTTT CASSKAGGGGAKSYNSPLHF